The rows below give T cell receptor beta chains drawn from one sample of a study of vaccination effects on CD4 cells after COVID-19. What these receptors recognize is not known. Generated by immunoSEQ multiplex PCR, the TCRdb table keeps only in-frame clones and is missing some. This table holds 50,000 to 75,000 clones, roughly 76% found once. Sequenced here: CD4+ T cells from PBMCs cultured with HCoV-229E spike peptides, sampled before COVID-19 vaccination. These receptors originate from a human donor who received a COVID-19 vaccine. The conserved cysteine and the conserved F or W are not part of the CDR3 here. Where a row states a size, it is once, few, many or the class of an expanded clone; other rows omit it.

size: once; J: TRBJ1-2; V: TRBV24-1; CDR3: ATSDSRGGYGYT
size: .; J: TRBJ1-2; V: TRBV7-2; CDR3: ASSLSTGYGYT
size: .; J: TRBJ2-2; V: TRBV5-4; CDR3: ASSLGAGGLIGELF
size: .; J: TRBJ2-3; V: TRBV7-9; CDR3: ASSPQTGLRSDTQY
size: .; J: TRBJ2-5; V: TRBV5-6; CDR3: ASIKLAGLETQY
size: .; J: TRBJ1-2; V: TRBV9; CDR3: ASSRGNYGYT
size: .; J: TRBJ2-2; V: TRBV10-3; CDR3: AIRDRGSGELF
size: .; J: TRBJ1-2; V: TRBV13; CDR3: ASSFGRSYGYT
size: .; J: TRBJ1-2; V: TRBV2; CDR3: ASRGGTAYGYT
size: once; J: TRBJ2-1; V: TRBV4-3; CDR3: ASSQEVGTSGQEQF
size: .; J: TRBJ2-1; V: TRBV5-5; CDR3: ASSLGGAGRDEQF
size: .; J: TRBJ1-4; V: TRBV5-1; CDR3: ASSAQTGENEKLF